This T cell receptor beta chain was profiled in a study of blood T cell repertoires in COVID-19. Overall study: COVID-19 samples from acute and convalescent phases originated in the United States, Italy and Spain.

Original processing methods: Amplifying reference gene primers gave estimates of nucleated cell counts. TCRdb's table, derived via immunoSEQ multiplex PCR, lists solely in-frame clones and lacks some. V and J calls plus clone size are reproduced from that table; the DNA served to infer D and trimming. The table records 95,000 to 150,000 clones, 65% to 90% of them present only once. The CDR3 is 16 residues long. V shed 1 base and J shed 10 bases, with 17 bases lying between them. CDR1 and CDR2 (germline): SGHAT, FQNNGV. This chain connects TRBV11-2 to TRBJ1-6; maybe TRBD1 (6 bases). The sample taken for sequencing was peripheral blood. The source is a man older than 75 with acute or convalescent COVID-19. The CDR3 DNA sequence: TGTGCCAGCAGCTTAGCGGCGGCAGAGGGGGTGTCACCCCTCCACTTT. As protein: CASSLAAAEGVSPLHF.